The clone carrying this TCR beta chain has just a few counts. Antigen specificity is unknown. The junction and the germline gene differ at one end; a read error may be behind it. This sample is drawn from a study of blood T cells in healthy people across ages. Study results and caveats: Relative to aged donors, long-lived donors carried more naive CD4+ cells and displayed higher diversity. Any changes in expanded clonotypes were possibly confounded, as donor CMV status remained unknown.

A J-beta primer mix and a sample-barcoded 5' primer were used in a second PCR of roughly 6 to 11 cycles. Via MiXCR, TCRdb re-called the 5' RACE reads, giving one row per CDR3 protein. This table has about 500,000 distinct CDR3 sequences, 24% appearing once. The CDR3 contains 12 residues. The data also belong to a second study, concerning T cells of mothers and their children. As that study records: The second PCR's M1S primer added sample barcodes and 2-4 random nucleotides.

V and J are TRBV12-3 or TRBV12-4 and TRBJ2-5; 8 nucleotides agree with TRBD2. The TCR was taken from a boy between 10 and 17 years old in good health. The sequencing input was blood. CDR3 nucleotide sequence: TGTGCCAGCAGTTCGCGGCGGGAGGCCCTGGACTTC. It translates to CASSSRREALDF.